One sample yielded the 20 T cell receptor beta chains listed below, sequenced in a study of blood T cell repertoires in COVID-19. Profiled with immunoSEQ multiplex PCR; TCRdb holds only in-frame clones, not every one. This sample has 120,000 or so clones, with over 70% found just once. The sample consisted of peripheral blood. These receptors were collected from a woman in her fifties or sixties with acute or convalescent COVID-19.

V and J are TRBV13 and TRBJ2-3, with a weak D call TRBD2 (5 bases). The CDR3 is 13 amino acids. The germline V gene encodes CDR1 PRHDT and CDR2 FYEKMQ (reference sequence). Trimming took off 0 bases at V and 5 bases at J, with 6 bases between the two ends. CDR3 sequence reads: CASSLGRGDTQYF. The CDR3 nucleotides read TGTGCCAGCAGCTTAGGACGGGGAGATACGCAGTATTTT.

The chain recombines TRBV5-1 with TRBJ2-7; 8 nucleotides agree with TRBD2. J gave up 0 bases and V 1 base, and 9 bases lay outside the gene matches. The CDR3 is 17 residues long. In germline, CDR1 is SGHRS, CDR2 YFSETQ. The CDR3 is CASSLRSSGGSSYEQYF. In DNA form, the CDR3 reads TGCGCCAGCAGCTTGAGGTCAAGCGGGGGTAGCTCCTACGAGCAGTACTTC.

The rearrangement uses TRBV6-1 and TRBJ2-1; 11 bases line up with TRBD2. V gave up 2 bases and J gave up 5 bases; unmatched junction bases: 8. CDR1 and CDR2 (germline): MNHNS, SASEGT. This CDR3 has 17 residues. CDR3 sequence reads: CASSEKGLLAGDNEQFF. The DNA of the CDR3 is TGTGCCAGCAGTGAAAAGGGTTTACTAGCGGGAGACAATGAGCAGTTCTTC.

V usage is TRBV30 and J usage is TRBJ1-4; D unclear. Germline CDR1 and CDR2: GTSNPN and SVGIG (reference sequence). CDR3 length: 10 residues. V was pared by 4 bases and J by 11 bases, with 8 bases between. In DNA form, the CDR3 reads TGTGCCTGGATGAATGGCAAACTGTTTTTT. This encodes CAWMNGKLFF. Full variable domain (remainder filled in from reference TRBV30 and TRBJ1-4): SQTIHQWPATLVQPVGSPLSLECTVEGTSNPNLYWYRQAAGRGLQLLFYSVGIGQISSEVPQNLSASRPQDRQFILSSKKLLLSDSGFYLCAWMNGKLFFGSGTQLSVL.

The chain links TRBV3-1 (or the pseudogene TRBV3-2) to TRBJ1-4, with a tentative D call TRBD1 (5 bases). CDR3 length: 16 residues. V was cut by 2 bases and J by 5 bases, with 15 bases left in between. Per germline, CDR1 LGHDT and CDR2 YNNKEL (reference sequence). The CDR3 protein is CASSQPDTLRNEKLFF. CDR3 DNA sequence: TGTGCCAGCAGCCAACCGGACACCCTGAGGAATGAAAAACTGTTTTTT.

The V call is TRBV5-8, the J call TRBJ1-6; unclear D gene. Trimming took off 0 bases at V and 7 bases at J, with 5 bases between the two ends. Germline CDR1 reads SGHTS; CDR2 reads YDEGEE. The CDR3 runs to 13 residues. CDR3 DNA sequence: TGTGCCAGCAGCTTGGGGGCAAATTCACCCCTCCACTTT. Its protein product is CASSLGANSPLHF.

This clone was recorded once. V is TRBV5-1 and J is TRBJ1-4; the match to TRBD1 covers 7 bases. J gave up 8 bases and V 5 bases, and 9 bases lay outside the gene matches. The CDR3 totals 14 residues. Germline loops: CDR1 SGHRS, CDR2 YFSETQ. The CDR3 region has the DNA TGCGCCAGCAGTTGGGACAGCCCTCCCGAAAAACTGTTTTTT. This translates into CASSWDSPPEKLFF.

This chain uses TRBV9 with TRBJ1-4; 7 bases are shared with TRBD1. Germline trimming cut 0 bases from V and 4 bases from J; bases unmatched to any gene: 12. This CDR3 is built from 18 residues. The germline gives CDR1 SGDLS, CDR2 YYNGEE. CDR3 amino acids: CASSVGPGTAAGNEKLFF. CDR3 in DNA: TGTGCCAGCAGCGTAGGTCCCGGGACAGCCGCCGGTAATGAAAAACTGTTTTTT.

The rearrangement joins TRBV11-1 to TRBJ2-7; 8 bases match TRBD2. This CDR3 is built from 14 residues. CDR1 is SGHAT, CDR2 FQDESV, per germline (reference sequence). Trimming took 7 bases from V and 3 from J; bases not matched to a gene: 8. The CDR3 sequence: CASTPRGGDYEQYF. For the CDR3, the DNA is TGTGCCAGCACCCCCCGGGGGGGAGACTACGAGCAGTACTTC.

This clone was seen a few times. The genes are TRBV30 and TRBJ1-1, with D perhaps TRBD1 (6 bases). CDR1 and CDR2 (germline): GTSNPN, SVGIG (reference sequence). Trimming took 2 bases from V and 3 from J, leaving 10 bases between them. The CDR3 loop spans 13 amino acids. CDR3 bases: TGTGCCTGGAGTCTAGGGGGGGACACTGAAGCTTTCTTT. Amino acids: CAWSLGGDTEAFF.

The chain has TRBV2 and TRBJ2-5; the match to TRBD2 covers 15 bases. The CDR3 sequence is 17 residues long. Germline values: CDR1 SNHLY, CDR2 FYNNEI. Trimming removed 6 bases from V and 5 bases from J; junction bases left unmatched: 10. CDR3 amino acids: CASSPGLAGGAWETQYF. The CDR3 nucleotides are TGTGCCAGCAGCCCGGGACTAGCGGGAGGTGCTTGGGAGACCCAGTACTTC.

The V and J genes are TRBV5-4 and TRBJ2-7; 9 nucleotides match TRBD1. The V and J ends lost 4 bases and 7 bases, in that order; junction bases with no gene match: 15. Germline V gives CDR1 SGHNT, CDR2 YYREEE (reference sequence). This CDR3 contains 16 residues. The DNA of the CDR3 is TGTGCCAGCAGCCCCGGGACAGGGCGGGCGACTAAGGAGCAGTACTTC. Its translation is CASSPGTGRATKEQYF.

This rearrangement joins TRBV11-2 to TRBJ2-7; 12 bases line up with TRBD1. The CDR3 has 15 residues. After removal of 5 bases from V and 3 bases from J, the junction contained 5 bases not matched to a gene. Germline CDR1 and CDR2: SGHAT and FQNNGV. CDR3 DNA sequence: TGTGCCAGCAGCCAGGGACAGGGGGCAAACTACGAGCAGTACTTC. This encodes CASSQGQGANYEQYF.

The CDR3 sequence is CASTTRLAGGPWDTDTQYF. The CDR3 coding sequence is TGTGCCAGTACCACAAGACTAGCGGGGGGGCCTTGGGACACAGATACGCAGTATTTT. This sequence joins TRBV19 and TRBJ2-3; 14 nucleotides line up with TRBD2. Germline V gene data show CDR1 as LNHDA and CDR2 as SQIVND (reference sequence). V shed 7 bases and J 2 bases; nucleotides not matched to a gene: 14. The CDR3 covers 19 residues.

The J gene is TRBJ1-4, the V gene TRBV29-1; 8 positions agree with TRBD1. Germline values: CDR1 SQVTM, CDR2 ANQGSEA. V gave up 7 bases and J gave up 3 bases; unmatched junction bases: 4. The CDR3 length is 13 residues. The CDR3 nucleotides read TGCAGCGCCCAACAGGGGGCTAATGAAAAACTGTTTTTT. The encoded protein is CSAQQGANEKLFF.

The rearrangement uses TRBV28 and TRBJ2-2; perhaps TRBD1 as D (6 bases). CDR1 and CDR2 (germline): MDHEN, SYDVKM. This CDR3 contains 13 residues. V was cut by 6 bases and J by 1 base, with 6 bases left in between. The DNA for the CDR3 is TGTGCCAGCAGGGGACAGAACACCGGGGAGCTGTTTTTT. This translates into CASRGQNTGELFF.

The chain employs TRBV6-1 and TRBJ2-7; D is unclear. Germline-derived CDR1 and CDR2 are MNHNS and SASEGT. The CDR3 consists of 14 residues. Trimming shortened V by 2 bases and J by 2 bases, and 10 bases separated the two germline ends. In DNA form, the CDR3 reads TGTGCCAGCAGTGAATTCACAGATACCTACGAGCAGTACTTC. Protein: CASSEFTDTYEQYF.

J is TRBJ2-7 and V is TRBV10-3; D ambiguous. The CDR3 consists of 13 residues. CDR1 ENHRY and CDR2 SYGVKD come from the germline V gene. V dropped 0 bases and J dropped 3 bases, with 6 bases sitting between them. As DNA, the CDR3 is TGTGCCATCAGTGAGTCGAATAGCTACGAGCAGTACTTC. This sequence encodes CAISESNSYEQYF.

V gene TRBV3-1 (or the pseudogene TRBV3-2) combines with J gene TRBJ2-2, with 9 bases lining up with TRBD2. V shed 2 bases and J 10 bases; nucleotides not matched to a gene: 5. CDR3 length: 14 residues. Germline values: CDR1 LGHDT, CDR2 YNNKEL (reference sequence). The CDR3 loop is CASSQNIAGEELFF. The CDR3 region has the DNA TGTGCCAGCAGCCAAAATATAGCGGGGGAGGAGCTGTTTTTT.

As DNA, the CDR3 is TGTGCCAGCAGTTTAGACAGTTACTACGAGCAGTACTTC. Amino acids: CASSLDSYYEQYF. This sequence joins TRBV28 and TRBJ2-7; a possible D gene is TRBD1 (5 bases). The germline V gene has CDR1 MDHEN and CDR2 SYDVKM. This CDR3 has 13 amino acids. Trimming removed 2 bases at V and 3 bases at J, with 8 bases between.